Sequencing of this T cell receptor (beta chain) was carried out in a study of PD-1 blockade in classical Hodgkin lymphoma. In every patient, relapse followed autologous stem cell transplantation, while exposure to brentuximab vedotin differed. Comments on this clone: The antigen is not known.

General study findings and limits: Causes of the repertoire differences remain undefined, possibly disease activity or prior therapy. Patients who responded completely had about the same baseline diversity as newly diagnosed patients.

Sequencing used immunoSEQ multiplex PCR; TCRdb keeps in-frame clones, though not all of them. The sample shows under 80,000 clones, 65% to 75% of them seen only once. The clonotype comes from a human donor with classical Hodgkin lymphoma. Source: peripheral blood mononuclear cells (PBMCs), taken before the second cycle of nivolumab.

The CDR3 here is CASSQEGLAPSSYEQYF. The CDR3 DNA reads as TGTGCCAGCAGCCAAGAGGGACTAGCGCCATCCAGCTACGAGCAGTACTTC. The chain is built from TRBV4-2 and TRBJ2-7; 10 nucleotides line up with TRBD2. The CDR3 extends over 17 amino acids. With 0 bases clipped from V and 3 bases from J, the junction kept 8 bases outside the gene matches. In germline, CDR1 is LGHNA, CDR2 YNFKEQ.